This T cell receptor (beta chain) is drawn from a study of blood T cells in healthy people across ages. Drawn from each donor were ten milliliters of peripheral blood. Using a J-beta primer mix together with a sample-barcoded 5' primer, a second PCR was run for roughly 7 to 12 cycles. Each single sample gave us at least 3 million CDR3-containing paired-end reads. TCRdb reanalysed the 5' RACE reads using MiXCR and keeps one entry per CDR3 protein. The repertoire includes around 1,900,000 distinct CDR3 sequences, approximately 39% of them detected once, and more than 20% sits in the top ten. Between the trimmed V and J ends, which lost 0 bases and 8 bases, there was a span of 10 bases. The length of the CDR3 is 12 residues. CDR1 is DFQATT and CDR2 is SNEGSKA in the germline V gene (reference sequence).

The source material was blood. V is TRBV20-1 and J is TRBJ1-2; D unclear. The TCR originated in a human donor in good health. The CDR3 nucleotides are TGCAGTGCTAGAGATAGCGGGCAGGGCTACACCTTC. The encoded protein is CSARDSGQGYTF.